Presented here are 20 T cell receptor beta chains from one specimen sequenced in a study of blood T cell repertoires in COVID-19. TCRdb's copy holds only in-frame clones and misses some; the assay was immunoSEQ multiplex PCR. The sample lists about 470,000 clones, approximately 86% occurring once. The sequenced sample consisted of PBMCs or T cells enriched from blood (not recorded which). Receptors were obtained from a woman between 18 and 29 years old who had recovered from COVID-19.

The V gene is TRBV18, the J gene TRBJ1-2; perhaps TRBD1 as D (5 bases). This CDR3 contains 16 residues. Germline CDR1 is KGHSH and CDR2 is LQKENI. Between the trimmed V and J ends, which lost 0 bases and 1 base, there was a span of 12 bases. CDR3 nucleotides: TGTGCCAGCTCACCACCGATAGGCAGGGTTAACTATGGCTACACCTTC. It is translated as CASSPPIGRVNYGYTF.

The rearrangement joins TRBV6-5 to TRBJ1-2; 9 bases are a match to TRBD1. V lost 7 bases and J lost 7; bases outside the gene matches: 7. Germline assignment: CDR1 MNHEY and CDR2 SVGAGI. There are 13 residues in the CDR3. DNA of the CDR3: TGTGCCAGCACCCAACAGGGGGCGGGTGGCTACACCTTC. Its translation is CASTQQGAGGYTF.

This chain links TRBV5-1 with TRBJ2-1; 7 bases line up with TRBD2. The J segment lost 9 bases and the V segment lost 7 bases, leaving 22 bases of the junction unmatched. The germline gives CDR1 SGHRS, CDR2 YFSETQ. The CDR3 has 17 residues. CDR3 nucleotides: TGCGCCAGCCTGAAATTCGTTGGTGCGGGGGAAGGAAGTGAGCAGTTCTTC. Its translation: CASLKFVGAGEGSEQFF.

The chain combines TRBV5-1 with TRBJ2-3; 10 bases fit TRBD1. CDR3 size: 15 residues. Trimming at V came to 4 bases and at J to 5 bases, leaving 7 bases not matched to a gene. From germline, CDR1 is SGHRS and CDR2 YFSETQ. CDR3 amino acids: CASSPTGTGEDTQYF. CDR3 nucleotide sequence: TGCGCCAGCAGCCCAACCGGGACAGGGGAAGATACGCAGTATTTT.

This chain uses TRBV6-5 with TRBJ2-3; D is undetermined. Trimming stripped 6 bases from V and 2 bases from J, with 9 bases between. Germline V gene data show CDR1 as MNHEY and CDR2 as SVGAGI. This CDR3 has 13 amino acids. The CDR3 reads CASRSDSTDTQYF. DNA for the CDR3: TGTGCCAGCAGATCTGACTCCACAGATACGCAGTATTTT.

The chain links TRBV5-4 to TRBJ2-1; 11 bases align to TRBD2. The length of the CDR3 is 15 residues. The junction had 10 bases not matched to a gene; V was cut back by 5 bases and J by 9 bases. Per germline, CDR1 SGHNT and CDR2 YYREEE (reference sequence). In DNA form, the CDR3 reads TGTGCCAGCAGTTATAGCGGGGGGGCCTTTGGTGAGCAGTTCTTC. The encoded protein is CASSYSGGAFGEQFF.

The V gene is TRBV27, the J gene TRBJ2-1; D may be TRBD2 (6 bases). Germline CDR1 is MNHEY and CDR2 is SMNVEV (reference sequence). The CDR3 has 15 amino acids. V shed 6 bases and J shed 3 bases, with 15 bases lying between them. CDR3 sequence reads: CASRPRGSHYNEQFF. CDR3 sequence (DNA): TGTGCCAGCAGACCGCGGGGCAGCCACTACAATGAGCAGTTCTTC.

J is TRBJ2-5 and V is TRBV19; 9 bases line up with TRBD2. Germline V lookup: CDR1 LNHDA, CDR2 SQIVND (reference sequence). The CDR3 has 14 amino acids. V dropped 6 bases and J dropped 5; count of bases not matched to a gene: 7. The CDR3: CASSPRGGVETQYF. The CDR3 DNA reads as TGTGCCAGTAGCCCCCGCGGGGGGGTGGAGACCCAGTACTTC.

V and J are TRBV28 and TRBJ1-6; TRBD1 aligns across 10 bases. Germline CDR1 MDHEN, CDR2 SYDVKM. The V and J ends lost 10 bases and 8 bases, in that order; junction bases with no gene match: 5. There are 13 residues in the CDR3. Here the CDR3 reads CANRQGADSPLHF. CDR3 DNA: TGTGCCAACCGACAGGGGGCTGATTCACCCCTCCACTTT.

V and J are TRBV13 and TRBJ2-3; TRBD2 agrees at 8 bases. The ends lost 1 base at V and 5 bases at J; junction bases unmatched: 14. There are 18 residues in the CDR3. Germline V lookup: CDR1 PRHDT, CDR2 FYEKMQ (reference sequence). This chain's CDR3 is CASSLVRSGGGFGDTQYF. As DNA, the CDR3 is TGTGCCAGCAGCTTAGTAAGGTCTGGCGGGGGGTTTGGAGATACGCAGTATTTT.

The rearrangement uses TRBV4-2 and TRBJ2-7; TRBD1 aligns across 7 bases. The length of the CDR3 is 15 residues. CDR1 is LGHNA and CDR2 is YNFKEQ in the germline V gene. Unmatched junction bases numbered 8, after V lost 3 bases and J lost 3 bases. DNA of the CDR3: TGTGCCAGCAGCCAGGAAGACAGGGCCTACTACGAGCAGTACTTC. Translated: CASSQEDRAYYEQYF.

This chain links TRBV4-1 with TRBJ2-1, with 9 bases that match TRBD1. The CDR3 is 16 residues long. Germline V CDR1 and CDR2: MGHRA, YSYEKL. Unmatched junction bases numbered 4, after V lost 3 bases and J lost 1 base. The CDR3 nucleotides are TGCGCCAGCAGCCAGGGACAGGGCGCATCCTACAATGAGCAGTTCTTC. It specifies CASSQGQGASYNEQFF.

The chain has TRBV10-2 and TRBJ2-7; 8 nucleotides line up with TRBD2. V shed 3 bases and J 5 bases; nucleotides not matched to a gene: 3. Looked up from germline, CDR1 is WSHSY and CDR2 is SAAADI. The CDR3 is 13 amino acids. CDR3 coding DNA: TGCGCCAGCAGTGACCCCGGGAGGGACGAGCAGTACTTC. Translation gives CASSDPGRDEQYF.

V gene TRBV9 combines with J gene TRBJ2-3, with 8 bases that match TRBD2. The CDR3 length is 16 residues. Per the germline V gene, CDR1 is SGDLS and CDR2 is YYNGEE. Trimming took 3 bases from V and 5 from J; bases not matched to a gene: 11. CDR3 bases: TGTGCCAGCAGCGCTTCTCCGGGGGGGTCCAAAGATACGCAGTATTTT. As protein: CASSASPGGSKDTQYF.

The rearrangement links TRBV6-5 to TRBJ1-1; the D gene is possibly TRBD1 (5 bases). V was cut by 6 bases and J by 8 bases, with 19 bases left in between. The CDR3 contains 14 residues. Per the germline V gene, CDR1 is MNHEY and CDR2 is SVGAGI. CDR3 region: CASRSPGGAREAFF. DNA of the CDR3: TGTGCCAGCAGATCGCCTGGAGGGGCTAGGGAAGCTTTCTTT.

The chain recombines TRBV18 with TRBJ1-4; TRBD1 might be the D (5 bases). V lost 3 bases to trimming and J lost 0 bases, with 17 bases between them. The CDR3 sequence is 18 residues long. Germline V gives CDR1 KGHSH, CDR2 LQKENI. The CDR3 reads CASSPFRAGVSTNEKLFF. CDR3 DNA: TGTGCCAGCTCACCTTTCAGGGCAGGAGTTTCAACTAATGAAAAACTGTTTTTT.

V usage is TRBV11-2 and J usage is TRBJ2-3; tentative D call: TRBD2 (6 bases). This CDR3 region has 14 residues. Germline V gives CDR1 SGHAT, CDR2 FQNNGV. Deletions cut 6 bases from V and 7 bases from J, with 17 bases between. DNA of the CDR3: TGTGCCAGCAGTCATCAAACCGGGGGAAATACGCAGTATTTT. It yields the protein CASSHQTGGNTQYF. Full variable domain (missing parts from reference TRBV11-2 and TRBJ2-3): EAGVAQSPRYKIIEKRQSVAFWCNPISGHATLYWYQQILGQGPKLLIQFQNNGVVDDSQLPKDRFSAERLKGVDSTLKIQPAKLEDSAVYLCASSHQTGGNTQYFGPGTRLTVL.

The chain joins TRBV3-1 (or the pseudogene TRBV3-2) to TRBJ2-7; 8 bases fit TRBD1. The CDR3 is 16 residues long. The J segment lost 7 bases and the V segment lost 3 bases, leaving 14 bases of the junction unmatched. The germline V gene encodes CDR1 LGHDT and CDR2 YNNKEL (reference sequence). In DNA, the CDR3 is TGTGCCAGCAGCCACCCTTACAGGGGGACGCCCTGGGAGCAGTACTTC. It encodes CASSHPYRGTPWEQYF.

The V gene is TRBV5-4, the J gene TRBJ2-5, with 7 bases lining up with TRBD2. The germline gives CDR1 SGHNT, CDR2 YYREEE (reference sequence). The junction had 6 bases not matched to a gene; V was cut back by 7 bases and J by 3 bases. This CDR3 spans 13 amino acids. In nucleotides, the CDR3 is TGTGCCAGCGGGACCCTAGCGGAAGAGACCCAGTACTTC. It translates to CASGTLAEETQYF.

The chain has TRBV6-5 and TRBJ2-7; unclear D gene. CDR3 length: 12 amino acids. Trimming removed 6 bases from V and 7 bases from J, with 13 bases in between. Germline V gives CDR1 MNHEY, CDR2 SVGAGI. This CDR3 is CASRTFLREQYF. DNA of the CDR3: TGTGCCAGCAGGACATTTCTTCGGGAGCAGTACTTC.